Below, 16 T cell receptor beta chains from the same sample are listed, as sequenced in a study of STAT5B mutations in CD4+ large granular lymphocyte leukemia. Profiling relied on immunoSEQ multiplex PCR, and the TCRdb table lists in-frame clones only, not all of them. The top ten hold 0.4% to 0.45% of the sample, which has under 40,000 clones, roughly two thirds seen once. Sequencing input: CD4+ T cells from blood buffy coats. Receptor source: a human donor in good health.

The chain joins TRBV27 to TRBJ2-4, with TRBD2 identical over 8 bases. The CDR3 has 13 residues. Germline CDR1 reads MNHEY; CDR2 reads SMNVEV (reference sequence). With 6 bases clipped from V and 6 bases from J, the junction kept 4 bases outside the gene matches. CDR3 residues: CASSGGASNIQYF. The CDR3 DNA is TGTGCCAGCAGCGGGGGGGCGTCAAACATTCAGTACTTC.

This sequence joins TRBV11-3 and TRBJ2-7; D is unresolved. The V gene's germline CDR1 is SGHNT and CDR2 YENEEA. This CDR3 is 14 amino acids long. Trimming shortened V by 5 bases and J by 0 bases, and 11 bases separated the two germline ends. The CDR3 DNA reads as TGTGCCAGCAGCCCAAATTGGGGCTCCTACGAGCAGTACTTC. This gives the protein CASSPNWGSYEQYF. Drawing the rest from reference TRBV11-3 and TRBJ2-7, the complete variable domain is EAGVVQSPRYKIIEKKQPVAFWCNPISGHNTLYWYLQNLGQGPELLIRYENEEAVDDSQLPKDRFSAERLKGVDSTLKIQPAELGDSAVYLCASSPNWGSYEQYFGPGTRLTVT.

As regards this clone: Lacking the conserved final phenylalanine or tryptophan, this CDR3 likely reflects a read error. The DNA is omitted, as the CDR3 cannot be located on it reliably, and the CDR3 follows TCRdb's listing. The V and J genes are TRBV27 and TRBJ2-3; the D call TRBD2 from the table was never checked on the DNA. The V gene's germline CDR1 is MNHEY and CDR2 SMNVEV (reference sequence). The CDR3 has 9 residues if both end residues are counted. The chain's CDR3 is CAISPGRGL.

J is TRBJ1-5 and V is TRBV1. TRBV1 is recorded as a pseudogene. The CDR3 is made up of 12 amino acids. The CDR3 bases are TGCACCAGCAGCGAGACTGTCCAGCCCCAGCATTTT. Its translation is CTSSETVQPQHF.

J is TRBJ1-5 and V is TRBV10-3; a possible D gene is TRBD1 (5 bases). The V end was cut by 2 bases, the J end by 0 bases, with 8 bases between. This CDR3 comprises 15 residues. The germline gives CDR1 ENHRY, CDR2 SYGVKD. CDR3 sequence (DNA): TGTGCCATCAGTGAGGGGGGTGATAGCAATCAGCCCCAGCATTTT. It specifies CAISEGGDSNQPQHF.

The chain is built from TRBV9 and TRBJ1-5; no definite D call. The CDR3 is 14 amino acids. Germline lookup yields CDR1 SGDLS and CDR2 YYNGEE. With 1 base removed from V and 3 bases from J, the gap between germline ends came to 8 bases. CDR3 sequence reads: CASSVLGDNQPQHF. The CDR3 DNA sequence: TGTGCCAGCAGCGTATTGGGTGACAATCAGCCCCAGCATTTT. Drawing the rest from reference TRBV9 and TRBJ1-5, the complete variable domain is DSGVTQTPKHLITATGQRVTLRCSPRSGDLSVYWYQQSLDQGLQFLIQYYNGEERAKGNILERFSAQQFPDLHSELNLSSLELGDSALYFCASSVLGDNQPQHFGDGTRLSIL.

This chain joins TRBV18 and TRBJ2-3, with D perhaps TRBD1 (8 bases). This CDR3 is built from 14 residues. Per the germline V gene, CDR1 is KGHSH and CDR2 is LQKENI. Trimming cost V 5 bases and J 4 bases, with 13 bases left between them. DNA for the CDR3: TGTGCCAGCTCAGCACAGGGGGGGTCAGATACGCAGTATTTT. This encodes CASSAQGGSDTQYF.

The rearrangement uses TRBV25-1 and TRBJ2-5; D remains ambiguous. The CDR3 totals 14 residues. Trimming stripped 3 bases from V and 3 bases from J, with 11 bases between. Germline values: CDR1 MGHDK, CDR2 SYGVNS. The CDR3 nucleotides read TGTGCCAGCAGTGAGAGACTGACCGAAGAGACCCAGTACTTC. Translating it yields CASSERLTEETQYF.

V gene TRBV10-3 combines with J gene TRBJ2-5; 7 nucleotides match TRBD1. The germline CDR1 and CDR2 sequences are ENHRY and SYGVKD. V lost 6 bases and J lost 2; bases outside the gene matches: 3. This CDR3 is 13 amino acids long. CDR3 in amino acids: CAIRDRPQETQYF. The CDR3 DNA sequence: TGTGCCATCAGGGACAGGCCACAAGAGACCCAGTACTTC.

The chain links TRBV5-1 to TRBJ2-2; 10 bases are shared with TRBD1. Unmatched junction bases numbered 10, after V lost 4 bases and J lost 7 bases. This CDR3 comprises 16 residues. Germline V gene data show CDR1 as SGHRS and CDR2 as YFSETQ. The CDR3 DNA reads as TGCGCCAGCAGCCTGGGACAGGGGATAAGAATCGGGGAGCTGTTTTTT. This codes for CASSLGQGIRIGELFF.

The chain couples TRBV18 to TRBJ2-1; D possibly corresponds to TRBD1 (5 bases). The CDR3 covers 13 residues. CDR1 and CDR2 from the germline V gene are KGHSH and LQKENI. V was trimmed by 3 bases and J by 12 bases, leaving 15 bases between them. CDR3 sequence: CASSPPSVGPQFF. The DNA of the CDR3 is TGTGCCAGCTCACCCCCCAGTGTGGGGCCGCAGTTCTTC.

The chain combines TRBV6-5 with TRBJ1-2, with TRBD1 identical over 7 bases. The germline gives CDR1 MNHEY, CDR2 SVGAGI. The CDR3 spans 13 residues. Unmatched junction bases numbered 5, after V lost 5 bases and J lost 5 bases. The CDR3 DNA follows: TGTGCCAGCAGTGCGACAGGGATGTATGGCTACACCTTC. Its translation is CASSATGMYGYTF.

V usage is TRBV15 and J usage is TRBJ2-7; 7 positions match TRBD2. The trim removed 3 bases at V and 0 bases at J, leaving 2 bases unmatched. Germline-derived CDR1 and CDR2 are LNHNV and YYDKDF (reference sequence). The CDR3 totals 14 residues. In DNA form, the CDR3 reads TGTGCCACCAGCAGGGGGGGGAGCTCCTACGAGCAGTACTTC. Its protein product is CATSRGGSSYEQYF.

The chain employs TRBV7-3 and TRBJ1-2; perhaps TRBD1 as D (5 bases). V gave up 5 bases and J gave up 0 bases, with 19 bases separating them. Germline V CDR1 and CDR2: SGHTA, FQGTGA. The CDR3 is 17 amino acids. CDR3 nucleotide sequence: TGTGCCAGCAGCCCCCAAACAGGATCCTCTACTAACTATGGCTACACCTTC. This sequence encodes CASSPQTGSSTNYGYTF.

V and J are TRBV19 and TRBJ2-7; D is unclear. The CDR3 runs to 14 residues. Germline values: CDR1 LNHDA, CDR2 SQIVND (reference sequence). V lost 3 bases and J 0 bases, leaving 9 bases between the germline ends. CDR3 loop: CASSMSTLSYEQYF. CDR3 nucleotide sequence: TGTGCCAGTAGTATGTCCACCCTCTCCTACGAGCAGTACTTC.

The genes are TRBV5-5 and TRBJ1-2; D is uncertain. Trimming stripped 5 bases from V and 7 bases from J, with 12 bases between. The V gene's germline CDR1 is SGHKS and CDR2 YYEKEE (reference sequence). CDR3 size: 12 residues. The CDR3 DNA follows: TGTGCCAGCAGTCGGGAGTTTCGTGGCTACACCTTC. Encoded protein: CASSREFRGYTF. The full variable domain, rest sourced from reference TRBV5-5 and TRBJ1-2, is DAGVTQSPTHLIKTRGQQVTLRCSPISGHKSVSWYQQVLGQGPQFIFQYYEKEERGRGNFPDRFSARQFPNYSSELNVNALLLGDSALYLCASSREFRGYTFGSGTRLTVV.